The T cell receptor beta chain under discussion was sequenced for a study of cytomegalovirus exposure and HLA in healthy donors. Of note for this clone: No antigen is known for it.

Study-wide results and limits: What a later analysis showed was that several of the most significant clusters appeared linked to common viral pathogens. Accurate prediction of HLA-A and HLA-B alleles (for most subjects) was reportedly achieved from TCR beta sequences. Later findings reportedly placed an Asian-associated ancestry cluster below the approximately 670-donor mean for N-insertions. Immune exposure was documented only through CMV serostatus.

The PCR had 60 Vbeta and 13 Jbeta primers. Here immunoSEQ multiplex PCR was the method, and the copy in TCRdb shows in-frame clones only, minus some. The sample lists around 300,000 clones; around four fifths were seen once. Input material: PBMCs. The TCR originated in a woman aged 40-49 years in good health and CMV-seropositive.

CDR3 amino acids: CAWSLTGGRSNEQFF. CDR3 DNA sequence: TGTGCCTGGAGTCTAACAGGGGGCCGGAGCAATGAGCAGTTCTTC. The rearrangement uses TRBV30 and TRBJ2-1; TRBD1 agrees at 9 bases. Per germline, CDR1 GTSNPN and CDR2 SVGIG (reference sequence). The V and J ends lost 2 bases and 6 bases, in that order; junction bases with no gene match: 8. This CDR3 region has 15 residues.